This TCR beta chain was found in a study of cytotoxic CD8 clonotypes in ibrutinib-treated CLL. For the study at large: Response samples came after a median 12 months of treatment, range 6 to 36. Study-level results: Public clonotypes (which were uncommon) either contracted or remained stable on treatment.

On this clone: The target antigen is unknown.

Target depth was 1 in 200,000 to 1 in 1 million T cells, about 10x per clonotype. The data were produced by immunoSEQ multiplex PCR, yet TCRdb's version contains in-frame clones alone and is incomplete. The profile covers over 250,000 clones, with approximately 76% appearing a single time and 5.6% taken by the ten largest. There are 15 residues in the CDR3. The V segment lost 5 bases and the J segment 6 bases; nucleotides outside the gene matches: 7. Germline CDR1 reads MNHEY; CDR2 reads SMNVEV (reference sequence). The sample in question was PBMCs, obtained at disease progression, from a patient treated with ibrutinib. This TCR derives from a human donor with chronic lymphocytic leukemia. The chain recombines TRBV27 with TRBJ2-7; 13 nucleotides agree with TRBD2. CDR3 coding DNA: TGTGCCAGCAGTACCCCGGGACTAGCGGGGTTCGAGCAGTACTTC. This codes for CASSTPGLAGFEQYF.